The sequence of this T cell receptor beta chain was determined in a study of cytomegalovirus exposure and HLA in healthy donors (dated by TCRdb to 2016 to 2017). With respect to the entire study: An earlier analysis of some 600 of the donors reported 276 Gb of sequence data and around 110 million unique TCR beta sequences obtained from about 200 million T cells. Approximately 300 gigabases of sequencing data and around 90 million unique TCR sequences made up an early release that covered 500 to 700 HLA-typed donors. Of the roughly 400 genotyped donors, approximately 80% fell in the genetic ancestry cluster associated with self-reported Caucasian donors. The study aimed to test whether cataloging public T cell receptors could reveal signatures of past pathogen exposure. The T cell repertoires of 666 subjects were profiled by immunosequencing and related to cytomegalovirus serostatus. Along with the roughly 700-subject first cohort, a separate validation cohort of over a hundred different subjects was used. The study combined high-throughput TCR immunosequencing, statistical association of individual TCRs with disease status, and machine learning to predict cytomegalovirus infection status. In a later analysis, previously published TCR beta repertoires from hundreds of donors were re-analyzed and high-resolution HLA genotyping was added so that TCR occurrence patterns could be studied. Rather than using new phenotypic data, the later analysis identified candidate immune exposures from TCR beta sequences and from how often those sequences occurred across donors. An earlier analysis of fewer than 750 of the donors used high-throughput TCR beta sequencing to judge whether each TCR beta V gene segment behaved as functional or pseudogenic. Donor age, sex, ethnicity and CMV serostatus were compiled alongside the repertoire data. A later genetic analysis used genome-wide SNP genotypes for 398 of the 666 donors, treating that subset as a discovery cohort. Every repertoire in the discovery cohort had been generated on one and the same sequencing platform. Class I and class II HLA loci were covered by the typing at four-digit resolution. Typing coverage differed by locus: A, B, C, DRB1 and DQB1 were typed in about 620-640 donors, DQA1 in roughly 500, DPA1 in approximately 600, and DPB1 in roughly 470. About five DR-DQ haplotypes were handled as single units for association and clustering, since linkage in the cohort was strong. On average, roughly 240,000 unique TCR beta nucleotide sequences were sequenced per donor among 300 to 500 genotyped donors of the cohort, with around 19% of those sequences being non-productive.

To prepare the library, the immunoSEQ multiplex PCR assay was applied. For the multiplex PCR, a mixture combining 60 forward primers for TCR Vbeta segments and 13 reverse primers for TCR Jbeta segments was used. The CDR3 region of rearranged TCR beta genes was amplified from genomic DNA by a multiplex PCR assay. The Illumina HiSeq System was used to sequence the amplified TCR beta libraries as 87-base-pair reads. On the study's bioinformatics: A later analysis counted about 80 million unique TCR beta chains across the 666 repertoires, and around 9.9 million of these chains were shared by at least two donors. Raw reads were error-corrected and collapsed into unique sequences with a nearest-neighbor algorithm that merged closely related sequences to remove PCR and sequencing errors. To assign V, D and J gene segments, CDR3 sequences were aligned to IMGT reference sequences. For a sequence to be retained, a match of at least six nucleotides was required to both a V gene segment and a J gene segment. Rearrangements were called productive when the CDR3 lacked stop codons and stayed in frame with V and J; all others were non-productive. Following IMGT convention, CDR3 was defined as the stretch from the second conserved V-encoded cysteine to the conserved J-encoded phenylalanine. Sequences without an unambiguous match to a single V gene segment were excluded from the earlier analysis of about 600 of the donors. In an earlier analysis of 450 to 700 of the donors, V segments were called functional above 56.7% productive rearrangements and were called segregating when the between-donor standard deviation exceeded 5%. A statistical classification framework was built to diagnose cytomegalovirus status from the catalog of TCR beta chain sequences. A later analysis assigned V and J genes by comparing TCR nucleotide sequences with IMGT/GENE-DB human TR gene sequences. The TCRdist pipeline was used in a later analysis to assign CDR3 sequences and most-parsimonious VDJ recombination scenarios. In a later analysis, each TCR beta chain was defined by its CDR3 amino acid sequence together with its V-gene family, and reads without a unique V-gene family were excluded. As a way to deal with suspected cross-contamination and a sequencing artifact, a later analysis dropped nearly 600 nucleotide sequences that were highly shared and had low generation probability. In a later analysis, a clonal expansion index was calculated for each public chain from normalized within-repertoire ranks of inferred template counts. Generation probabilities in a later analysis came from a VDJ recombination model fitted to out-of-frame rearrangements, and those results were checked against IGoR. A later analysis scored TCR-TCR, TCR-HLA and TCR-CMV co-occurrence with hypergeometric tests, applying a repertoire-size bias correction to TCR pairs. To estimate false discovery rates, a later analysis permuted the HLA or CMV assignments 20 times. A later analysis grouped co-occurring TCRs with DBSCAN, adding TCRdist sequence similarity when clustering within HLA-allele-positive subsets. Co-occurrence clustering excluded repertoires with fewer than 30,000 or more than 120,000 public chains, plus five with anomalous nucleotide sharing. Imported from immuneACCESS, the table was reduced by TCRdb to in-frame sequences with V and J called. These copies leave out some clones; in studies compared against another copy, an unresolved V gene accounts for under half, and the cause of the remainder is not known. The DNA was the basis for D and trimming; V, J and clone size are from that table. This sample is represented by around 190,000 clones; more than 75% of them were singletons. The top ten hold 13% to 15% of the sample.

The cohort was made up of about 670 healthy bone marrow donors. At the time of sampling, all cohort members were nominally healthy, though unrecorded immune exposures were likely present. The donor was CMV seropositive and was included in the group of 300 or so seropositive cohort members. A peripheral blood sample was provided by each donor, and peripheral blood mononuclear cells were used for TCR beta sequencing. Genomic DNA extraction from the blood cell samples was performed with the Qiagen DNeasy Blood Extraction Kit. Counted from cysteine to phenylalanine, this CDR3 has 15 amino acids. Only the CDR3 portion is preserved as DNA: 45 bases, with reading frame beginning at the first base. Reading the germline V gene gives CDR1 SGHRS and CDR2 YFSETQ. The germline V and J ends show losses of 5 bases and 5 bases respectively, and no gene match explains 11 bases of the junction. Broad study findings and their caveats: Most CMV-associated TCR beta chains appeared to be HLA-restricted in a later analysis, and the HLA associations seemed to be driven largely by CMV exposure. Most TCR sequences were seen in very few donors, while some public TCRs were found in many individuals. This cohort had only TCR beta chains sequenced, and the lack of alpha or paired-chain data limited which features could be detected. A group of highly shared sequence variants was considered likely to be a technical artifact of the sequencing pipeline. Compared with the 666-donor mean, donors in an Asian-associated ancestry cluster had fewer N-insertions in productive TCRs, according to a later genetic analysis. An earlier analysis of approximately 570 of the donors showed that most TCR beta V segments appeared in productive rearrangements either about 90% or about 30% of the time, which broadly matched IMGT annotations. A total of 150 or so TCR beta chains were listed by the study as associated with cytomegalovirus. A later analysis associated about 17,000 TCR beta sequences with specific HLA alleles at a false discovery rate of 0.05. Cytomegalovirus status was reported to be diagnosed by the classifier with high specificity and sensitivity in both the original and validation cohorts. Because counts were too low, approximately 15 rarely observed V segments, including chromosome 9 orphons, were excluded from the earlier analysis of around 640 of the donors. An association between a missense DCLRE1C variant and V-gene and J-gene trimming of TCR beta chains was found in a later genetic analysis and replicated in an independent cohort. Linkage disequilibrium might explain the correlated functional status among segregating V segments, but an unknown experimental factor could not be excluded. When HLA alleles, especially DR and DQ, strongly co-occurred, TCR associations were difficult to assign to individual alleles. Because some donors lacked HLA typing at each locus, the association tests relied only on the typed subset. In a later analysis, HLA-associated TCR beta chains showed more clonal expansion and lower generation probabilities than non-associated chains that were equally common. For the cohort, immune exposure information was limited to CMV serostatus. Some IMGT-functional V segments, including TRBV6-2 and TRBV6-3, could not be told apart with the 87-base-pair reads, so those segments were excluded. It was suggested by the authors that the approach could potentially be generalized to other disease states and immunological phenotypes. According to a later analysis, parvovirus B19, influenza, CMV and Epstein-Barr virus appeared linked to several top co-occurrence clusters. A few of the identified cytomegalovirus-associated TCR beta chains were confirmed in vitro to be specific for cytomegalovirus antigens. A later analysis found that TCR association rates varied across HLA loci, with DRB1 alleles showing the most associated TCRs and HLA-C alleles the fewest. The presence/absence analyses assumed that sequencing depth was roughly uniform across donors, and that assumption may not be true. A further reported finding was that TCR beta sequences accurately predicted the HLA-A and HLA-B alleles for most subjects in the first cohort.

Points on this clone: No antigen is known for it. No clone much larger than this one lies a single base away; base qualities are absent.

The source material was PBMCs. The chain is encoded by TRBV5-1 joined to TRBJ2-5; the central 8 bases match TRBD1. The TCR comes from a woman aged 30 to 39 in good health and CMV-seropositive. The CDR3 region has the sequence CASSDGQGESETQYF. The DNA reads TGCGCCAGCAGTGATGGACAGGGCGAGTCGGAGACCCAGTACTTC.